These 17 T cell receptor beta chains share one sample of origin, sequenced in a study of cytomegalovirus exposure and HLA in healthy donors. PCR used 60 Vbeta primers and 13 Jbeta primers. The data were produced by immunoSEQ multiplex PCR, yet TCRdb's version contains in-frame clones alone and is incomplete. This table has about 180,000 clones, 84% appearing once. Source material: PBMCs. These receptor sequences come from a girl aged 2-15 years in good health and CMV-seropositive.

The chain combines TRBV10-1 with TRBJ2-7; 7 bases are shared with TRBD2. The germline gives CDR1 WNHNN, CDR2 SYGVQD (reference sequence). This CDR3 is built from 13 residues. With 6 bases clipped from V and 2 bases from J, the junction kept 4 bases outside the gene matches. The CDR3 DNA sequence: TGCGCCAGCAGGGCTAGCGGCACCTACGAGCAGTACTTC. Amino acids: CASRASGTYEQYF.

The CDR3 loop is CAWSPDRLQPQHF. The CDR3 DNA follows: TGTGCCTGGAGTCCCGACAGGTTGCAGCCCCAGCATTTT. The V and J genes are TRBV30 and TRBJ1-5; possible D gene TRBD1, 6 bases. Germline CDR1 reads GTSNPN; CDR2 reads SVGIG (reference sequence). The CDR3 has 13 residues. V lost 2 bases and J lost 7, with 12 bases in between.

The rearrangement uses TRBV6-1 and TRBJ2-3; D gene uncertain. Trimming took 4 bases from V and 0 from J, leaving 14 bases between them. CDR1 and CDR2 from the germline V gene are MNHNS and SASEGT. The CDR3 has 16 residues. CDR3 sequence (DNA): TGTGCCAGCAGTGGGGCCGGCAGCCCTAGCACAGATACGCAGTATTTT. This codes for CASSGAGSPSTDTQYF.

This clone showed up just once. The rearrangement uses TRBV5-1 and TRBJ2-7, with a weak D call TRBD1 (6 bases). Trimming cost V 5 bases and J 3 bases, with 21 bases left between them. This CDR3 comprises 16 residues. Per the germline V gene, CDR1 is SGHRS and CDR2 is YFSETQ. The CDR3 DNA reads as TGCGCCAGCAGTTCTGGGGGCGGTGGGGGTATCTACGAGCAGTACTTC. It specifies CASSSGGGGGIYEQYF.

In its sample, this clone was seen a few times. V usage is TRBV4-1 and J usage is TRBJ2-1, with 10 bases aligning to TRBD2. CDR3 length: 17 residues. Looked up from germline, CDR1 is MGHRA and CDR2 is YSYEKL. J gave up 9 bases and V 0 bases, and 11 bases lay outside the gene matches. Here the CDR3 reads CASSQDPRWASGSEQFF. The CDR3 DNA sequence: TGCGCCAGCAGCCAAGATCCCCGGTGGGCTAGCGGGAGTGAGCAGTTCTTC.

The chain couples TRBV7-8 to TRBJ1-1; possible D gene TRBD1, 5 bases. V lost 2 bases and J 1 base, leaving 8 bases between the germline ends. CDR1 SGHVS and CDR2 FQNEAQ come from the germline V gene. The CDR3 contains 14 residues. CDR3 bases: TGTGCCAGCAGCTTACAGGGTTGGAACACTGAAGCTTTCTTT. Translated, it gives CASSLQGWNTEAFF. Supplemented by reference TRBV7-8 and TRBJ1-1, the full variable domain reads GAGVSQSPRYKVAKRGQDVALRCDPISGHVSLFWYQQALGQGPEFLTYFQNEAQLDKSGLPSDRFFAERPEGSVSTLKIQRTQQEDSAVYLCASSLQGWNTEAFFGQGTRLTVV.

The chain recombines TRBV19 with TRBJ1-5; D is possibly TRBD1 (5 bases). CDR3 length: 16 amino acids. V was pared by 7 bases and J by 5 bases, with 21 bases between. Germline CDR1 is LNHDA and CDR2 is SQIVND (reference sequence). CDR3 nucleotide sequence: TGTGCCAGTAAACCGAAGGGGAGGGTTGGACATCAGCCCCAGCATTTT. This gives the protein CASKPKGRVGHQPQHF.

A single count supports this clone. V usage is TRBV7-8 and J usage is TRBJ2-5; D ambiguous. The CDR3 totals 18 residues. The V gene lost 5 bases and the J gene lost 5 bases, with 27 bases spanning the gap. CDR1 and CDR2 from the germline V gene are SGHVS and FQNEAQ. The CDR3 reads CASSRPWRYYTSRETQYF. CDR3 nucleotides: TGTGCCAGCAGCCGTCCTTGGCGGTACTACACATCGAGGGAGACCCAGTACTTC.

This clone was counted only a few times. This chain uses TRBV6-1 with TRBJ2-1; D is possibly TRBD1 (6 bases). The CDR3 extends over 12 amino acids. Germline V CDR1 and CDR2: MNHNS, SASEGT. V was shortened by 7 bases and J by 4 bases, with 8 bases between the two germline ends. CDR3 DNA: TGTGCCAGCACCACAGGGTACAATGAGCAGTTCTTC. It yields the protein CASTTGYNEQFF.

Concerning this clone itself: This sample also contains other DNA sequences that code for the same CDR3. The chain uses TRBV5-1 and TRBJ2-3; D gene unclear. The V and J ends lost 0 bases and 4 bases respectively, with 3 bases between them. Germline loops: CDR1 SGHRS, CDR2 YFSETQ. CDR3 size: 12 residues. The CDR3 DNA follows: TGCGCCAGCAGCTTGGCGGCAGATACGCAGTATTTT. This encodes CASSLAADTQYF.

The chain has TRBV7-3 and TRBJ2-7; 7 nucleotides line up with TRBD2. Trimming took 5 bases from V and 1 from J; bases not matched to a gene: 5. The CDR3 has 14 amino acids. Germline assignment: CDR1 SGHTA and CDR2 FQGTGA. The CDR3 DNA follows: TGTGCCAGCAGCCCCGCCGGGGGGTCCTACGAGCAGTACTTC. It translates to CASSPAGGSYEQYF.

In this sample, this clone turned up a few times. The chain recombines TRBV2 with TRBJ1-4; D is ambiguous. V lost 3 bases to trimming and J lost 7 bases, with 6 bases between them. The CDR3 is made up of 12 amino acids. The germline CDR1 and CDR2 sequences are SNHLY and FYNNEI. The CDR3 loop is CASSDRGEKLFF. The DNA for the CDR3 is TGTGCCAGCAGTGATCGCGGTGAAAAACTGTTTTTT.

This rearrangement joins TRBV5-1 to TRBJ1-5, with D perhaps TRBD1 (5 bases). CDR1 is SGHRS, CDR2 YFSETQ, per germline. V was shortened by 0 bases and J by 2 bases, with 9 bases between the two germline ends. This CDR3 contains 15 residues. The CDR3 sequence: CASSLAGGGNQPQHF. The CDR3 DNA reads TGCGCCAGCAGCTTGGCCGGAGGGGGCAATCAGCCCCAGCATTTT. The whole variable domain, filled in from reference TRBV5-1 and TRBJ1-5, reads KAGVTQTPRYLIKTRGQQVTLSCSPISGHRSVSWYQQTPGQGLQFLFEYFSETQRNKGNFPGRFSGRQFSNSRSEMNVSTLELGDSALYLCASSLAGGGNQPQHFGDGTRLSIL.

This clone was observed once. The chain uses TRBV27 and TRBJ1-2, with TRBD1 as a possible D gene (5 bases). Looked up from germline, CDR1 is MNHEY and CDR2 is SMNVEV (reference sequence). The CDR3 length is 13 residues. Trimming pared 10 bases from V and 5 bases from J, leaving 17 bases between. Written as DNA, the CDR3 is TGTGCCATACTAACACAGGTGAAGTATGGCTACACCTTC. This translates into CAILTQVKYGYTF.

The rearrangement links TRBV12-5 to TRBJ1-1, with TRBD1 identical over 9 bases. Germline trimming cut 5 bases from V and 0 bases from J; bases unmatched to any gene: 10. The V gene's germline CDR1 is LGHNT and CDR2 FRNRAP. The CDR3 spans 17 residues. The CDR3 nucleotides are TGTGCTAGTGGTCCACTAACAGGGGGCGTCATGAACACTGAAGCTTTCTTT. It is translated as CASGPLTGGVMNTEAFF.

The chain carries TRBV11-3 and TRBJ2-1; D is unclear. The CDR3 runs to 13 residues. Germline V gene data show CDR1 as SGHNT and CDR2 as YENEEA. Trimming pared 4 bases from V and 7 bases from J, leaving 11 bases between. The CDR3 coding sequence is TGTGCCAGCAGCTGGTCAGGTAGGAATGAGCAGTTCTTC. Translating gives CASSWSGRNEQFF.

The chain links TRBV7-3 to TRBJ1-2, with 7 bases fitting TRBD1. This CDR3 spans 13 amino acids. Germline V gene sequence: CDR1 SGHTA, CDR2 FQGTGA. V lost 3 bases and J lost 6; bases outside the gene matches: 4. Written as DNA, the CDR3 is TGTGCCAGCAGCTTTACCCAGGGGGATGGCTACACCTTC. Amino acids: CASSFTQGDGYTF.